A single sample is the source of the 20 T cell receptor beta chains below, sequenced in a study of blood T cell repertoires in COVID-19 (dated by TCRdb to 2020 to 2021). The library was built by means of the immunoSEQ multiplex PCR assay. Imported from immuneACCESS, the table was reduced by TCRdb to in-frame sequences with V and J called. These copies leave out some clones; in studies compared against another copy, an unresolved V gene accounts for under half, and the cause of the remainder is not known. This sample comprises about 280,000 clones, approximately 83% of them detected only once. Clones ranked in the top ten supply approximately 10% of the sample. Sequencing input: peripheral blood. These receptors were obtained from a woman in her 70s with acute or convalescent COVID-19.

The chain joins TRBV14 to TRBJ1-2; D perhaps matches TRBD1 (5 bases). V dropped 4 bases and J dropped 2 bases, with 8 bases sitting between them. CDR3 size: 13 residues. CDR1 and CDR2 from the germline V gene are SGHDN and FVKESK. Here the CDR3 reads CASSPQENYGYTF. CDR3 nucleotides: TGTGCCAGCAGCCCACAGGAGAACTATGGCTACACCTTC.

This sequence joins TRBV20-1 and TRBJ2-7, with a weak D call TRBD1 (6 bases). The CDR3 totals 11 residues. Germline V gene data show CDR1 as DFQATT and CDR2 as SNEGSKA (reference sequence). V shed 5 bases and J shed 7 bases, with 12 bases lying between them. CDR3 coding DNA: TGCAGTGCTTCAGACGACAGGGAGCAGTACTTC. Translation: CSASDDREQYF.

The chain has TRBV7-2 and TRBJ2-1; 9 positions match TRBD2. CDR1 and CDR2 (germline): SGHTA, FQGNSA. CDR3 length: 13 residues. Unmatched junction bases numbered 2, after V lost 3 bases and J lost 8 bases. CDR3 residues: CASSFSGGDEQFF. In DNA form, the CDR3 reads TGTGCCAGCAGCTTTAGCGGGGGTGATGAGCAGTTCTTC.

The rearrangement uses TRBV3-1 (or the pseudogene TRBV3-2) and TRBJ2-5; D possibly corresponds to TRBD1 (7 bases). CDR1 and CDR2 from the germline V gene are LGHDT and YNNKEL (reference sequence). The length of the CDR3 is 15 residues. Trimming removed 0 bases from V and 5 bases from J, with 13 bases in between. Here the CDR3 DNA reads TGTGCCAGCAGCCAAGAGAGGAGGGGGCAGGAGACCCAGTACTTC. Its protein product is CASSQERRGQETQYF.

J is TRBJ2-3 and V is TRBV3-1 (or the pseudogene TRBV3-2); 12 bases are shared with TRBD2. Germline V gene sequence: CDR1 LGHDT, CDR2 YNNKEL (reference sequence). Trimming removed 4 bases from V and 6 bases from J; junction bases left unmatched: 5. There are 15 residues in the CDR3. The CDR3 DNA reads TGTGCCAGCAGCCCGACTAGCGGGGGCCAGGATACGCAGTATTTT. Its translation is CASSPTSGGQDTQYF.

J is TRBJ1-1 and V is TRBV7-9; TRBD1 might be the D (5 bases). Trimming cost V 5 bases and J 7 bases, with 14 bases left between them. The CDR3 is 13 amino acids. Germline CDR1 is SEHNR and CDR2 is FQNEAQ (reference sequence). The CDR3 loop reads CASSPSMGGEAFF. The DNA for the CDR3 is TGTGCCAGCAGCCCTTCAATGGGGGGTGAAGCTTTCTTT.

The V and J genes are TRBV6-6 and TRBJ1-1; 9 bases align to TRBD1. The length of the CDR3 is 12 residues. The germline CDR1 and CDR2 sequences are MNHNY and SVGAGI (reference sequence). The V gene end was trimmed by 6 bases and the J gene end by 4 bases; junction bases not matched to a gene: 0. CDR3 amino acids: CASRQGATEAFF. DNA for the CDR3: TGTGCCAGCAGACAGGGGGCCACTGAAGCTTTCTTT.

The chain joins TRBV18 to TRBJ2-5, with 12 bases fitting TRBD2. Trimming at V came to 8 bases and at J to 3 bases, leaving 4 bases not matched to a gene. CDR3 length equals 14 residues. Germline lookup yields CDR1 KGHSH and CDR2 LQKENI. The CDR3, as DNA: TGTGCCAGCAGACGGACTAGCGGGGAAGAGACCCAGTACTTC. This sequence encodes CASRRTSGEETQYF. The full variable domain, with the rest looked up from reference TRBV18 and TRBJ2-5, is NAGVMQNPRHLVRRRGQEARLRCSPMKGHSHVYWYRQLPEEGLKFMVYLQKENIIDESGMPKERFSAEFPKEGPSILRIQQVVRGDSAAYFCASRRTSGEETQYFGPGTRLLVL.

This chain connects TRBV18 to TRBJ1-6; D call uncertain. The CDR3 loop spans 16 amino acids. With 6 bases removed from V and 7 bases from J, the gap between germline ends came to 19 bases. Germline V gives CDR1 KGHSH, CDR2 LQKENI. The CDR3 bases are TGTGCCAGCTCCCCCAATGGGCTCCAAGGCAATTCACCCCTCCACTTT. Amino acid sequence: CASSPNGLQGNSPLHF.

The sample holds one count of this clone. In DNA, the CDR3 is TGTGCCAGCAGTCGACAGGGGGTCGGCAATCAGCCCCAGCATTTT. Translation gives CASSRQGVGNQPQHF. This rearrangement joins TRBV2 to TRBJ1-5; the match to TRBD1 covers 9 bases. Germline CDR1 reads SNHLY; CDR2 reads FYNNEI. The CDR3 covers 15 residues. The junction had 4 bases not matched to a gene; V was cut back by 5 bases and J by 2 bases.

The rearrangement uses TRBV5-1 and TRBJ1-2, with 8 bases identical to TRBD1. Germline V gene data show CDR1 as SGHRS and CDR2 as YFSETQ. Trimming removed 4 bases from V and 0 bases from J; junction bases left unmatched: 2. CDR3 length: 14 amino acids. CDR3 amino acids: CASSVTGANYGYTF. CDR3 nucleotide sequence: TGCGCCAGCAGCGTGACAGGGGCTAACTATGGCTACACCTTC.

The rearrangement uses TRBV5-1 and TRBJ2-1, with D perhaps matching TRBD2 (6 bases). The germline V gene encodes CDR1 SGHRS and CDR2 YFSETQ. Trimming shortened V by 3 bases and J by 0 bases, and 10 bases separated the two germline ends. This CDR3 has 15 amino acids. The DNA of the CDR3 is TGCGCCAGCAGCTGGAGGGACGGCTCCTACAATGAGCAGTTCTTC. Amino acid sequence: CASSWRDGSYNEQFF.

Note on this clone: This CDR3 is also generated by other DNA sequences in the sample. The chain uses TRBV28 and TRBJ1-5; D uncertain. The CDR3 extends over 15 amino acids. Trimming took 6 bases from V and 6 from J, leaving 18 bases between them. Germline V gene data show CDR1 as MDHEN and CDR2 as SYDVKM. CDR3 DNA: TGTGCCAGCAGCCTACAGCCCGCAGGTAGTCAGCCCCAGCATTTT. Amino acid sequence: CASSLQPAGSQPQHF.

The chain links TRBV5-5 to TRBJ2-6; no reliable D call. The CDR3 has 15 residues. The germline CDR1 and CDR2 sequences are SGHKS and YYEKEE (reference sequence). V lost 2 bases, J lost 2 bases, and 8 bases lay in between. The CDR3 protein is CASSLLLAGANVLTF. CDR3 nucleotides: TGTGCCAGCAGCTTACTCCTGGCTGGGGCCAACGTCCTGACTTTC.

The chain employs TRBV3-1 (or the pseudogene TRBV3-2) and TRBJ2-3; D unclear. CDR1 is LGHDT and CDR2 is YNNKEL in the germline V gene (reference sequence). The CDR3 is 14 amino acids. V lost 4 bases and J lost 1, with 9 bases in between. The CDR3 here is CASSRYEGTDTQYF. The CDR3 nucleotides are TGTGCCAGCAGCCGGTATGAGGGCACAGATACGCAGTATTTT.

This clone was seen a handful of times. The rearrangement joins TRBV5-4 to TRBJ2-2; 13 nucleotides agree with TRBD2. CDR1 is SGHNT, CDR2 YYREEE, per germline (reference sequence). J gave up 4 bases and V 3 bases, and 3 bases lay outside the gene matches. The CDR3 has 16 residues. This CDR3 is CASSWTSGRSTGELFF. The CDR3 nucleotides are TGTGCCAGCAGCTGGACTAGCGGGAGATCCACCGGGGAGCTGTTTTTT.

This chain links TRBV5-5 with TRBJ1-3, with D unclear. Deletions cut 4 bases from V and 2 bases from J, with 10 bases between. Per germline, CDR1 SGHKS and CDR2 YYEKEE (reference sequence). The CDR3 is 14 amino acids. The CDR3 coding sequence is TGTGCCAGCAGCCCGCAGACTGCTGGAAACACCATATATTTT. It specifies CASSPQTAGNTIYF. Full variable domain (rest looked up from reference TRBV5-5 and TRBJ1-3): DAGVTQSPTHLIKTRGQQVTLRCSPISGHKSVSWYQQVLGQGPQFIFQYYEKEERGRGNFPDRFSARQFPNYSSELNVNALLLGDSALYLCASSPQTAGNTIYFGEGSWLTVV.

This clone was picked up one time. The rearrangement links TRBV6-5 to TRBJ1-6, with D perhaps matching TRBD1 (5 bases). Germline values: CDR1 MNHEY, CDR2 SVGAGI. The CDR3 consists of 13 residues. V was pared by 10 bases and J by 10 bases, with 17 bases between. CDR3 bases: TGTGCCACCGCGGGGGATCCGGTCTCACCCCTCCACTTT. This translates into CATAGDPVSPLHF.

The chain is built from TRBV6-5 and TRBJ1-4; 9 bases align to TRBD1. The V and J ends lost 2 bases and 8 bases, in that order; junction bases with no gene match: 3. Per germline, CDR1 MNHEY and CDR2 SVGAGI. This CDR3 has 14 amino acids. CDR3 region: CASSYGQGREKLFF. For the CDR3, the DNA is TGTGCCAGCAGTTACGGACAGGGGAGGGAAAAACTGTTTTTT.

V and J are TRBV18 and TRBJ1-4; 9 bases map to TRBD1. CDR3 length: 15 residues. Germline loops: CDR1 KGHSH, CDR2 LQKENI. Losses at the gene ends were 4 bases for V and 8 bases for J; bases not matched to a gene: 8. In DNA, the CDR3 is TGTGCCAGCTCACTCGAGGGGGACAGGGACGAAAAACTGTTTTTT. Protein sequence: CASSLEGDRDEKLFF.